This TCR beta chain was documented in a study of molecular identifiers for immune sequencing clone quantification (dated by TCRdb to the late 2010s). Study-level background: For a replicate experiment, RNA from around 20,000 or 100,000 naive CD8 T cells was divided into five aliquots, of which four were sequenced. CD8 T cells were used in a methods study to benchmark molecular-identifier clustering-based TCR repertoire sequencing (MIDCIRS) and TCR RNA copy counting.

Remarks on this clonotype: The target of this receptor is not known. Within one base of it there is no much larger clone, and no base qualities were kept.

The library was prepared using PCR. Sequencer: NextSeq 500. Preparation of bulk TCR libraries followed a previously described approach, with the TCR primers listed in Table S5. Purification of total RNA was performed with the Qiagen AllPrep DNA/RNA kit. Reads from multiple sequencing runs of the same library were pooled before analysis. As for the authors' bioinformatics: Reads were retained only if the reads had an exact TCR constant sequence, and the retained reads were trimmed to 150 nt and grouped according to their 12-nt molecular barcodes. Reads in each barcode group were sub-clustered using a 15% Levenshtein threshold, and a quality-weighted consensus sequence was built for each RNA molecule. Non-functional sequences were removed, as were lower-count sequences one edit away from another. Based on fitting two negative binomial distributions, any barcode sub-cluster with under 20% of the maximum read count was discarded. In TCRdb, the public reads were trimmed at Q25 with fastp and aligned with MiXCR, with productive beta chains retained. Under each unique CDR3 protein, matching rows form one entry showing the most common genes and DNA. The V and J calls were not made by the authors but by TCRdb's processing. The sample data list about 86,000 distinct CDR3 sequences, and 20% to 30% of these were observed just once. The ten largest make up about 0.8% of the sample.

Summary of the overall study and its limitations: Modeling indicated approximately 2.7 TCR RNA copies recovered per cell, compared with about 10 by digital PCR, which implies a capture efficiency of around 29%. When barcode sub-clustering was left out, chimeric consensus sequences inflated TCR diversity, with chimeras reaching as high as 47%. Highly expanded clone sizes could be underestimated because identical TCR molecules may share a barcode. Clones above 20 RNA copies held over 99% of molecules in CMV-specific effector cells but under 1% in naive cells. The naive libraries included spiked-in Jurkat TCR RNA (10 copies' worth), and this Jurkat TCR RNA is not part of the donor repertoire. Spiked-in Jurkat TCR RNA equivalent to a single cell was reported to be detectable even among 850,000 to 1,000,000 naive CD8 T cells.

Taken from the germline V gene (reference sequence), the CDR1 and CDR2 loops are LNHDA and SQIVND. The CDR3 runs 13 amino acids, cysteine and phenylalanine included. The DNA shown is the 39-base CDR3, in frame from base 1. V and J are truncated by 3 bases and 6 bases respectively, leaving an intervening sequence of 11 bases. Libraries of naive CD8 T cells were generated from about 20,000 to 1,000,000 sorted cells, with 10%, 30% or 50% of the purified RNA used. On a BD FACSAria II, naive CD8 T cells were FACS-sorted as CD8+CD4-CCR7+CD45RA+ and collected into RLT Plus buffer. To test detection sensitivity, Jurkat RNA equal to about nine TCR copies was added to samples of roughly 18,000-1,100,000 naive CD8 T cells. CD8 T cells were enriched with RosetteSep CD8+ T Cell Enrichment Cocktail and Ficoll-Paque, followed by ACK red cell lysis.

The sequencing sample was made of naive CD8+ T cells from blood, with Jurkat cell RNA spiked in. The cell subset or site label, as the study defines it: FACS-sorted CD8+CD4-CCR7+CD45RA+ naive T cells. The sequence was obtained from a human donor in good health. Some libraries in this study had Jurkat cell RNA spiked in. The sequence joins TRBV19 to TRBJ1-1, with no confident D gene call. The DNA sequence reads TGTGCCAGTAGTATGTGGGCGCACCCTGAAGCTTTCTTT. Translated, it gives CASSMWAHPEAFF.